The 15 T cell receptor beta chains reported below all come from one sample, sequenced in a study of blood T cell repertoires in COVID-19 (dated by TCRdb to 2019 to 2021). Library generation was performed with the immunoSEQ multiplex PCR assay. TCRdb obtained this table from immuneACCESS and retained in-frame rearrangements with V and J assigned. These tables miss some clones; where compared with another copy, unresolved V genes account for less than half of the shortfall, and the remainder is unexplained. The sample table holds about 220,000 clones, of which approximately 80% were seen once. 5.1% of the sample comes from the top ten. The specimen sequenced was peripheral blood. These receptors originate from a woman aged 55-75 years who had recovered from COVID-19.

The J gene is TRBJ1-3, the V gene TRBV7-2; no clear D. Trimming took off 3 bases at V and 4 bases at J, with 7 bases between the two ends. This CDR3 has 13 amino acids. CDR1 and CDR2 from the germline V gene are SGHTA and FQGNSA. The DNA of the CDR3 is TGTGCCAGCAGCTTTCTGAGGGGAAACACCATATATTTT. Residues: CASSFLRGNTIYF.

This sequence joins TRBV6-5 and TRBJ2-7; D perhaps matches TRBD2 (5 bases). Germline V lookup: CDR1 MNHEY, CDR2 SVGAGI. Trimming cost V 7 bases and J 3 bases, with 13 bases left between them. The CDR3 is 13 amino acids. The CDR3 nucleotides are TGTGCCAGCACGCTAGCATCTAACTACGAGCAGTACTTC. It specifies CASTLASNYEQYF.

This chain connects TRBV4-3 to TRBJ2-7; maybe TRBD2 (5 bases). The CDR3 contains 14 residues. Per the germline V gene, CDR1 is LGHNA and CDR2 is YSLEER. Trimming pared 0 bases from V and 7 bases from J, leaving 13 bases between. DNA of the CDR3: TGCGCCAGCAGCCAAGATGGGATGACGGGAGAGCAGTACTTC. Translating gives CASSQDGMTGEQYF.

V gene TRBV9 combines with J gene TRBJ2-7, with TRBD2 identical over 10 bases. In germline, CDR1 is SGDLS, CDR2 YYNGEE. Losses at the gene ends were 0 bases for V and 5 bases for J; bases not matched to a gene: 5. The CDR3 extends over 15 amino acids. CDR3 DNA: TGTGCCAGCAGCGTAGGCCTAGCGGGGGTTCACGAGCAGTACTTC. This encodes CASSVGLAGVHEQYF. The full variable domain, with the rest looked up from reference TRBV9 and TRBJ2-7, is DSGVTQTPKHLITATGQRVTLRCSPRSGDLSVYWYQQSLDQGLQFLIQYYNGEERAKGNILERFSAQQFPDLHSELNLSSLELGDSALYFCASSVGLAGVHEQYFGPGTRLTVT.

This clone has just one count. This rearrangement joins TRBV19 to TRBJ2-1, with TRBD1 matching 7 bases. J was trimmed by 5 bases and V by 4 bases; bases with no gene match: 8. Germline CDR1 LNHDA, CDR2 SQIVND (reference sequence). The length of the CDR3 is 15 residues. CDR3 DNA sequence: TGTGCCAGTAGTACTACAGGGGCCACGAACAATGAGCAGTTCTTC. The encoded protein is CASSTTGATNNEQFF.

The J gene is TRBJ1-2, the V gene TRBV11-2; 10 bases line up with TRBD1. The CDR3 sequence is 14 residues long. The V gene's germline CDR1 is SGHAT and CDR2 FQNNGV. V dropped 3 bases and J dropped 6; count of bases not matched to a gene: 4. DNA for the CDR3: TGTGCCAGCAGCTTGGGGACAGGGGTTGATGGCTACACCTTC. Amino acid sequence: CASSLGTGVDGYTF.

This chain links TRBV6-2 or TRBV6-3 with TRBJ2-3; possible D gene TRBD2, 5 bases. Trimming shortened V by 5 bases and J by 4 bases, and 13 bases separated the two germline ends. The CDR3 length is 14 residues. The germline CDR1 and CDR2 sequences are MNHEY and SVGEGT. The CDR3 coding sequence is TGTGCCAGCAGTCTTCCCGGAGGCGCAGATACGCAGTATTTT. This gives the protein CASSLPGGADTQYF.

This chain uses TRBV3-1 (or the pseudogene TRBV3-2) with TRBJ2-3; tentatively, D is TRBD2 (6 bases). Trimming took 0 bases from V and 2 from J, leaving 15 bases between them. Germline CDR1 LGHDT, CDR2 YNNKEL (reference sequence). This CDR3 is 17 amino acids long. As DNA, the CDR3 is TGTGCCAGCAGCCAAGATTTTCCGGGGGAGTCCACAGATACGCAGTATTTT. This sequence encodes CASSQDFPGESTDTQYF.

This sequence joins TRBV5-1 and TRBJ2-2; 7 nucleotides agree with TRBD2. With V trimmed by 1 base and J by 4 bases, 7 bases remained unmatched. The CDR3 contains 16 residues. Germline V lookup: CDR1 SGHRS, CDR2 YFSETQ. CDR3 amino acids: CASSLWSSGVTGELFF. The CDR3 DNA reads TGCGCCAGCAGCTTGTGGTCCAGCGGGGTCACCGGGGAGCTGTTTTTT.

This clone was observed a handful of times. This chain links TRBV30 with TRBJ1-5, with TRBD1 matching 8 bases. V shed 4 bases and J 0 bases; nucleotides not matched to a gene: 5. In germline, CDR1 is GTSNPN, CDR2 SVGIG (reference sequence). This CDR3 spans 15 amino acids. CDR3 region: CAWTTGDYSNQPQHF. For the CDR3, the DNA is TGTGCCTGGACGACAGGGGACTATAGCAATCAGCCCCAGCATTTT. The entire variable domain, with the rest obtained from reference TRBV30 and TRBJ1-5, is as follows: SQTIHQWPATLVQPVGSPLSLECTVEGTSNPNLYWYRQAAGRGLQLLFYSVGIGQISSEVPQNLSASRPQDRQFILSSKKLLLSDSGFYLCAWTTGDYSNQPQHFGDGTRLSIL.

The CDR3: CASSVEPGATGELFF. The CDR3 DNA is TGTGCCAGCAGCGTAGAGCCAGGTGCCACCGGGGAGCTGTTTTTT. The chain is built from TRBV9 and TRBJ2-2; no clear D. The CDR3 has 15 amino acids. Germline CDR1 reads SGDLS; CDR2 reads YYNGEE. The V gene lost 0 bases and the J gene lost 4 bases, with 10 bases spanning the gap.

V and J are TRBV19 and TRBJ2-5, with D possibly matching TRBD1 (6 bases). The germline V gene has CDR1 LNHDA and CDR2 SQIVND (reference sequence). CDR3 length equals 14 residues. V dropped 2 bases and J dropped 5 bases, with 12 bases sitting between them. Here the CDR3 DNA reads TGTGCCAGTAGTATACGAGGGGACAAGGAGACCCAGTACTTC. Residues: CASSIRGDKETQYF.

The CDR3 bases are TGTGCCAGCAGCCAAGACCGGGGGGGACACCGGGAAGCTTTCTTT. Residues: CASSQDRGGHREAFF. The V and J genes are TRBV4-2 and TRBJ1-1; weak D call: TRBD1 (6 bases). V was shortened by 0 bases and J by 8 bases, with 16 bases between the two germline ends. The CDR3 runs to 15 residues. Germline CDR1 and CDR2: LGHNA and YNFKEQ.

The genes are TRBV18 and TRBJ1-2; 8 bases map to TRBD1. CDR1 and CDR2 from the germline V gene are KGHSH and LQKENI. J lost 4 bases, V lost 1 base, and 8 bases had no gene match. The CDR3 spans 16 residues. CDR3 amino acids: CASSPLQGGELYGYTF. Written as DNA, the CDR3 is TGTGCCAGCTCACCACTACAGGGGGGAGAACTCTATGGCTACACCTTC.

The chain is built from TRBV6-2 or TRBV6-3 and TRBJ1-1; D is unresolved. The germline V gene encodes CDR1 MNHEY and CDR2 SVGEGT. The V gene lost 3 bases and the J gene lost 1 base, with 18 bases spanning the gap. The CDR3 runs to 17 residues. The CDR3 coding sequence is TGTGCCAGCAGTTATTCCCGTTCTCGGGTGGGGAACACTGAAGCTTTCTTT. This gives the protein CASSYSRSRVGNTEAFF.